A selection of T cell receptor beta chains follows, all from one sample in a study of PD-L1 blockade in urothelial cancer. This table comes from immunoSEQ multiplex PCR, and its TCRdb copy is limited to in-frame clones, with some not included. The sample lists approximately 15,000 clones, about 90% seen once, with less than 6.5% in the top ten. The sample was PBMCs, taken around atezolizumab (anti-PD-L1) treatment. These receptors were collected from a man in his forties or fifties with urothelial cancer. The CDR3 runs from the conserved cysteine through the conserved F or W. D genes are given only for firm matches. Clone size, where shown, is once, few, many, or a class for clones that have expanded.

>.|TRBV11-2|.|TRBJ2-5
CASSGLQEETQYF
TGTGCCAGCAGCGGACTACAAGAAGAGACCCAGTACTTC
>.|TRBV18|.|TRBJ2-3
CASSSFQGDTQYF
TGTGCCAGCTCATCATTTCAGGGAGATACGCAGTATTTT
>.|TRBV29-1|TRBD2|TRBJ2-7
CSVGTSGTYEQYF
TGCAGCGTCGGGACTAGCGGGACCTACGAGCAGTACTTC
>.|TRBV5-4|.|TRBJ2-7
CASSLGGSPGTYFYEQYF
TGTGCCAGCAGCTTGGGCGGATCCCCCGGGACATACTTTTACGAGCAGTACTTC
>.|TRBV30|.|TRBJ1-6
CAWSPAGNSPLHF
TGTGCCTGGAGTCCGGCAGGGAATTCACCCCTCCACTTT
>.|TRBV7-9|TRBD1|TRBJ2-3
CASSPRDRGTTDTQYF
TGTGCCAGCAGCCCCCGCGACAGGGGGACCACAGATACGCAGTATTTT
>.|TRBV7-2|.|TRBJ2-4
CASSKTALADKNIQYF
TGTGCCAGCAGCAAGACAGCGTTAGCGGACAAAAACATTCAGTACTTC
>.|TRBV27|.|TRBJ1-5
CASSLRAGLSGQPQHF
TGTGCCAGCAGTTTAAGGGCAGGGCTTTCTGGTCAGCCCCAGCATTTT
>.|TRBV7-2|.|TRBJ2-3
CASSLMRTDTQYF
TGTGCCAGCAGCTTAATGAGAACAGATACGCAGTATTTT
>.|TRBV27|TRBD2|TRBJ2-7
CASSFPGTRFYEQYF
TGTGCCAGCAGTTTCCCCGGGACTAGATTCTACGAGCAGTACTTC
>.|TRBV7-9|.|TRBJ2-1
CASSFIGTYNEQFF
TGTGCCAGCAGCTTTATCGGGACCTACAATGAGCAGTTCTTC
>.|TRBV9|TRBD1|TRBJ2-5
CASSTGPGQIQETQYF
TGTGCCAGCAGCACCGGACCGGGACAGATCCAAGAGACCCAGTACTTC
>few|TRBV11-2|.|TRBJ1-1
CASSFSLDRNTEAFF
TGTGCCAGCAGCTTTTCCCTGGACAGGAACACTGAAGCTTTCTTT
>.|TRBV27|TRBD2|TRBJ2-1
CASSYLGLAGDNEQFF
TGTGCCAGCAGTTACCTGGGACTAGCGGGGGACAATGAGCAGTTCTTC
>.|TRBV5-1|TRBD1|TRBJ1-2
CASSFDETGGFRYGYTF
TGCGCCAGCAGCTTTGACGAGACAGGGGGATTCCGCTATGGCTACACCTTC
>.|TRBV11-2|.|TRBJ2-7
CASSFGGLAYEQYF
TGTGCCAGCAGCTTCGGGGGGCTCGCCTACGAGCAGTACTTC
>.|TRBV5-4|TRBD2|TRBJ2-1
CASSRTSGSVNEQFF
TGTGCCAGCAGCAGGACTAGCGGGAGTGTGAATGAGCAGTTCTTC
>few|TRBV7-9|.|TRBJ2-2
CASSWGGQAGAGELFF
TGTGCCAGCAGCTGGGGGGGACAGGCCGGGGCCGGGGAGCTGTTTTTT
>once|TRBV27|TRBD2|TRBJ2-3
CASSLAGTSVDTQYF
TGTGCCAGCAGTTTGGCCGGGACTAGCGTTGATACGCAGTATTTT
>.|TRBV15|TRBD1|TRBJ2-5
CATSRKTGVETQYF
TGTGCCACCAGCAGGAAGACAGGGGTCGAGACCCAGTACTTC